The entry that follows covers one TCR beta chain sequence. The data derive from a study of T-cell reconstitution after alpha-beta-depleted transplantation in children. For TCRbeta, the library was prepared with unique molecular identifiers. TCRdb reprocessed the PCR reads via MiXCR and lists one record per CDR3 protein. The sample carries roughly 200,000 distinct CDR3 sequences, about 9.2% recorded once. CDR3 size: 15 residues. V lost 7 bases and J 8 bases, leaving 22 bases between the germline ends. The germline V gene has CDR1 SGHRS and CDR2 YFSETQ. V gene TRBV5-1 combines with J gene TRBJ2-1, with D perhaps assigned TRBD1 or TRBD2 (6 bases each). The sequence was collected from a human donor who donated a stem cell graft to a child with acute lymphoblastic leukemia. Source: PBMCs from the stem cell graft donor, taken from the stem cell graft. CDR3 DNA: TGCGCCAGCGGATTGGGGGGAAACGCAGGGGATGAGCAGTTCTTC. It yields the protein CASGLGGNAGDEQFF. The full variable domain, rest sourced from reference TRBV5-1 and TRBJ2-1, is KAGVTQTPRYLIKTRGQQVTLSCSPISGHRSVSWYQQTPGQGLQFLFEYFSETQRNKGNFPGRFSGRQFSNSRSEMNVSTLELGDSALYLCASGLGGNAGDEQFFGPGTRLTVL.